This TCR beta chain was profiled in a study of breast tumors, draining lymph nodes, adjacent tissues. From the multiplex PCR reads, TCRdb called clonotypes with MiXCR, one entry per CDR3 protein. The table lists some 140,000 distinct CDR3 sequences, 20% to 25% of them singletons. In its sample, this clonotype was seen many times. Its antigen is not known. Study results and limitations: Compared with basal-like, luminal-like tumors shared significantly more repertoire with nontumor tissue. Findings are consistent with lymph node origin and intratumoral expansion of most tumor T cells. That most tumor T cells come from lymph nodes remained unproven.

The CDR3 runs to 15 residues. Trimming cost V 4 bases and J 6 bases; bases outside gene matches: 2. Germline CDR1 ENHRY, CDR2 SYGVKD. Samples came from axillary lymph nodes draining the breast cancer. Sequenced input: axillary lymph node tissue. The receptor comes from a female donor with breast cancer. Some clones in this sample may be carry-over from other donors' samples. The gene calls are TRBV10-3 and TRBJ2-2, with 13 bases identical to TRBD2. DNA for the CDR3: TGTGCCATCAGTGGGACTAGCGGGAGTGCCGGGGAGCTGTTTTTT. Its protein product is CAISGTSGSAGELFF.